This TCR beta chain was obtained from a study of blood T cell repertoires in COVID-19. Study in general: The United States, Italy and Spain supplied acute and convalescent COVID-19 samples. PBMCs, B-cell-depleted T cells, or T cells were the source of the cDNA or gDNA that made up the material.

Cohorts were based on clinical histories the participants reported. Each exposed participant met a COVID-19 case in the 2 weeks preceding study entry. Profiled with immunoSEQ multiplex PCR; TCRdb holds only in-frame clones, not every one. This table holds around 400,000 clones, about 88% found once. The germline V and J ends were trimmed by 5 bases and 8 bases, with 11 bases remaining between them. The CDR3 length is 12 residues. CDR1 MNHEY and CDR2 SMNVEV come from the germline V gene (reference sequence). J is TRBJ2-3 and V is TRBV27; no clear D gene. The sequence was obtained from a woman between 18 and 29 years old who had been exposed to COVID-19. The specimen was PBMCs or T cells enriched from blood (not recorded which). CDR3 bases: TGTGCCAGCAGTACCCATGGCGGTACGCAGTATTTT. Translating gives CASSTHGGTQYF.